Included here is one T cell receptor beta chain sequence, with context. Its antigen is not known. This record belongs to a study of shared clonotypes between healthy human individuals. Study-wide findings and caveats: Between a handful of donors, naive CD4 clonotypes were shared at a level of roughly 5.5%. Naive subsets generally had larger estimated richness than memory subsets. With few donors, the genetic and exposure-history diversity represented was limited.

Profiled with immunoSEQ multiplex PCR; TCRdb holds only in-frame clones, not every one. Of about 2.2 million clones in the sample, over 85% are singletons; the top ten hold over 1.5%. Germline V lookup: CDR1 LNHNV, CDR2 YYDKDF (reference sequence). CDR3 length: 19 amino acids. Trimming cost V 5 bases and J 5 bases, with 31 bases left between them. Terminally differentiated effector memory CD45RA+ cells were left out of the naive CD8 fraction, which was CD45RO-negative and positively selected for CCR7. Donors included only healthy HIV-negative adults lacking recent acute infections or vaccinations. Specimen: naive CD8+ T cells from PBMCs. The chain carries TRBV15 and TRBJ2-7; D possibly corresponds to TRBD2 (6 bases). The receptor's source is a young man in good health. Some clones in this sample may be carry-over from other donors' samples. For the CDR3, the DNA is TGTGCCACCAGCCCCTGGAGGGTATCGCCTACGAGCAGTACAGACGAGCAGTACTTC. It codes for CATSPWRVSPTSSTDEQYF. Supplemented by reference TRBV15 and TRBJ2-7, the full variable domain reads DAMVIQNPRYQVTQFGKPVTLSCSQTLNHNVMYWYQQKSSQAPKLLFHYYDKDFNNEADTPDNFQSRRPNTSFCFLDIRSPGLGDTAMYLCATSPWRVSPTSSTDEQYFGPGTRLTVT.